This T cell receptor beta chain is drawn from a study of identical twins. Findings and limits, study-wide: For out-of-frame alpha sequences shared by twins, low generation probability was in excess. The study based its conclusions on cross-sectional statistical analysis and did not follow the same donors. Out-of-frame TCR alpha sharing observed in monozygotic twins exceeded model estimates.

The table lists this clonotype with a few counts. What it binds is not known. A universal primer site came from template switching; cDNA carried unique molecular identifiers. TCRdb re-called the 5' RACE reads with MiXCR, one entry per CDR3 protein. Of under 1 million distinct CDR3 sequences in the sample, 10% to 15% were seen once. This CDR3 is built from 15 residues. V was cut by 5 bases and J by 0 bases, with 13 bases left in between. Germline CDR1 is ENHRY and CDR2 is SYGVKD. The same data also went into a second study, on yellow fever vaccine responses in identical twins.

Sequences were obtained from PBMCs. The rearrangement joins TRBV10-3 to TRBJ1-1; perhaps TRBD1 as D (6 bases). The TCR originated in a woman in her late teens or twenties in good health. CDR3 amino acids: CAISTSTGLNTEAFF. In DNA form, the CDR3 reads TGTGCCATCAGTACCTCGACAGGCCTGAACACTGAAGCTTTCTTT.